Below are 22 T cell receptor beta chains sequenced from a single sample in a study of cytomegalovirus exposure and HLA in healthy donors. PCR was performed using 60 Vbeta and 13 Jbeta primers. Here immunoSEQ multiplex PCR was the method, and the copy in TCRdb shows in-frame clones only, minus some. In the table there are 150,000 to 200,000 clones, around 80% of which are singletons. Material: PBMCs. These receptors were taken from a girl aged 5-17 years in good health and CMV-seropositive.

The chain joins TRBV5-1 to TRBJ2-3, with 11 bases matching TRBD2. Germline loops: CDR1 SGHRS, CDR2 YFSETQ. V lost 0 bases and J lost 4; bases outside the gene matches: 4. The CDR3 is 16 amino acids. CDR3 sequence (DNA): TGCGCCAGCAGCTTGGAGTCTAGCGGGAGGTCAGATACGCAGTATTTT. This encodes CASSLESSGRSDTQYF.

This clone was detected a few times. The chain combines TRBV11-2 with TRBJ2-7; D gene ambiguous. With 5 bases removed from V and 7 bases from J, the gap between germline ends came to 12 bases. The germline V gene encodes CDR1 SGHAT and CDR2 FQNNGV. The CDR3 is made up of 12 amino acids. The CDR3 reads CASSLSYYEQYF. In nucleotides, the CDR3 is TGTGCCAGCAGCCTCTCCTACTATGAGCAGTACTTC.

CDR3 sequence: CASSEGRGPTDTQYF. CDR3 coding DNA: TGTGCCAGCAGTGAAGGCAGGGGGCCCACAGATACGCAGTATTTT. The gene calls are TRBV2 and TRBJ2-3; 8 positions match TRBD1. Per germline, CDR1 SNHLY and CDR2 FYNNEI. J gave up 2 bases and V 1 base, and 2 bases lay outside the gene matches. This CDR3 contains 15 residues. The whole variable domain, remainder taken from reference TRBV2 and TRBJ2-3, is EPEVTQTPSHQVTQMGQEVILRCVPISNHLYFYWYRQILGQKVEFLVSFYNNEISEKSEIFDDQFSVERPDGSNFTLKIRSTKLEDSAMYFCASSEGRGPTDTQYFGPGTRLTVL.

The chain links TRBV19 to TRBJ2-6; D uncertain. The germline CDR1 and CDR2 sequences are LNHDA and SQIVND (reference sequence). V was pared by 7 bases and J by 4 bases, with 17 bases between. This CDR3 is built from 16 residues. The CDR3 here is CASNSVPLRGANVLTF. The CDR3 bases are TGTGCCAGTAACTCGGTCCCCTTGAGGGGGGCCAACGTCCTGACTTTC.

The V and J genes are TRBV19 and TRBJ1-1, with no clear D. Germline V gives CDR1 LNHDA, CDR2 SQIVND (reference sequence). The ends were cut back, 1 base at V and 3 bases at J, with 9 bases in the middle. The CDR3 totals 14 residues. The CDR3 here is CASSIAPDYTEAFF. The CDR3, as DNA: TGTGCCAGTAGTATAGCCCCTGACTACACTGAAGCTTTCTTT.

This chain links TRBV7-9 with TRBJ2-5; 8 bases are a match to TRBD2. The V gene end was trimmed by 4 bases and the J gene end by 4 bases; junction bases not matched to a gene: 5. Germline CDR1 is SEHNR and CDR2 is FQNEAQ (reference sequence). The CDR3 runs to 14 residues. The CDR3 DNA reads as TGTGCCAGCAGCTCCGGGGGACTAGTAGAGACCCAGTACTTC. Translating it yields CASSSGGLVETQYF.

The chain couples TRBV9 to TRBJ2-1; TRBD2 matches 15 bases. The CDR3 consists of 15 residues. The J segment lost 6 bases and the V segment lost 4 bases, leaving 2 bases of the junction unmatched. Germline CDR1 and CDR2: SGDLS and YYNGEE. CDR3 coding DNA: TGTGCCAGCAGCCCGGGACTAGCGGGGGGCAATGAGCAGTTCTTC. The encoded protein is CASSPGLAGGNEQFF.

This chain links TRBV7-8 with TRBJ1-2; no definite D call. The CDR3 runs 15 residues. Between the trimmed V and J ends, which lost 0 bases and 6 bases, there was a span of 14 bases. Germline assignment: CDR1 SGHVS and CDR2 FQNEAQ. As DNA, the CDR3 is TGTGCCAGCAGCTTAGCATGGGGAGGGCCTGATGGCTACACCTTC. It specifies CASSLAWGGPDGYTF.

The chain uses TRBV19 and TRBJ2-2, with a weak D call TRBD1 (6 bases). Germline CDR1 and CDR2: LNHDA and SQIVND (reference sequence). The CDR3 sequence is 15 residues long. The CDR3 reads CAEGTPPPNTGELFF. In nucleotides, the CDR3 is TGTGCGGAAGGGACACCGCCCCCGAACACCGGGGAGCTGTTTTTT.

This clone was recorded a few times. The genes are TRBV9 and TRBJ2-2; D is uncertain. The CDR3 is 16 amino acids. V dropped 3 bases and J dropped 4 bases, with 16 bases sitting between them. Per germline, CDR1 SGDLS and CDR2 YYNGEE. The CDR3 DNA reads TGTGCCAGCAGCGCTAAGACTTATGTTGGCACCGGGGAGCTGTTTTTT. Protein sequence: CASSAKTYVGTGELFF. Full variable domain (missing parts from reference TRBV9 and TRBJ2-2): DSGVTQTPKHLITATGQRVTLRCSPRSGDLSVYWYQQSLDQGLQFLIQYYNGEERAKGNILERFSAQQFPDLHSELNLSSLELGDSALYFCASSAKTYVGTGELFFGEGSRLTVL.

The chain joins TRBV6-5 to TRBJ1-1; D gene uncertain. Germline values: CDR1 MNHEY, CDR2 SVGAGI. The CDR3 covers 13 residues. Trimming left V 3 bases short and J 5 bases short, with 10 bases between. The CDR3 sequence: CASSYPGVTEAFF. CDR3 bases: TGTGCCAGCAGTTATCCCGGGGTAACTGAAGCTTTCTTT.

The chain combines TRBV1 with TRBJ2-3; the table's D call, TRBD2, has no DNA check behind it. TRBV1 is noted as a pseudogene. This CDR3 contains 18 residues. CDR3: CTSSQGTNRREIADTQYF. DNA of the CDR3: TGCACCAGCAGCCAAGGGACGAATCGGCGGGAGATCGCAGATACGCAGTATTTT.

This clone was seen a handful of times. The chain is built from TRBV29-1 and TRBJ2-7; 12 bases are shared with TRBD1. The germline CDR1 and CDR2 sequences are SQVTM and ANQGSEA. The CDR3 consists of 13 residues. V lost 4 bases and J lost 6; bases outside the gene matches: 4. The CDR3 nucleotides read TGCAGCGTTGCCCCGGGACAGGGGGCCGAGCAGTACTTC. Its translation: CSVAPGQGAEQYF.

This clone was counted a few times. The rearrangement joins TRBV5-6 to TRBJ2-2; D perhaps matches TRBD2 (6 bases). The CDR3 is made up of 16 amino acids. Germline V gene sequence: CDR1 SGHDT, CDR2 YYEEEE. V shed 4 bases and J shed 4 bases, with 17 bases lying between them. CDR3: CASSAFGGAGTGELFF. The CDR3 DNA reads TGTGCCAGCAGCGCGTTCGGGGGAGCGGGCACCGGGGAGCTGTTTTTT.

This rearrangement joins TRBV7-6 to TRBJ2-7; 9 bases map to TRBD1. The CDR3 runs 14 residues. V shed 5 bases and J 2 bases; nucleotides not matched to a gene: 4. Germline CDR1 is SGHVS and CDR2 is FNYEAQ. CDR3 protein: CASSARDRAYEQYF. The CDR3 region has the DNA TGTGCCAGCAGCGCCCGGGACAGGGCCTACGAGCAGTACTTC.

The rearrangement links TRBV29-1 to TRBJ2-7, with D tentatively TRBD2 (6 bases). Germline CDR1 and CDR2: SQVTM and ANQGSEA. This CDR3 has 14 residues. The V gene lost 6 bases and the J gene lost 2 bases, with 17 bases spanning the gap. The CDR3 bases are TGCAGCGTCCTGGGGGGAGAGTTGACCTACGAGCAGTACTTC. Protein product: CSVLGGELTYEQYF.

The chain couples TRBV27 to TRBJ1-5, with a possible D match to TRBD1 (6 bases). The CDR3 has 16 amino acids. Germline CDR1 MNHEY, CDR2 SMNVEV (reference sequence). V was clipped by 0 bases and J by 4 bases, with 13 bases between them. DNA for the CDR3: TGTGCCAGCAGTTTATCGGGGGACATCTCTAATCAGCCCCAGCATTTT. As protein: CASSLSGDISNQPQHF.

This chain joins TRBV7-9 and TRBJ2-3, with TRBD2 identical over 8 bases. This CDR3 has 15 residues. J was trimmed by 4 bases and V by 5 bases; bases with no gene match: 8. Germline CDR1 reads SEHNR; CDR2 reads FQNEAQ (reference sequence). DNA for the CDR3: TGTGCCAGCAGCCTAATAGCGGGACCTCCAGATACGCAGTATTTT. This codes for CASSLIAGPPDTQYF. The full variable domain, with the rest looked up from reference TRBV7-9 and TRBJ2-3, is DTGVSQNPRHKITKRGQNVTFRCDPISEHNRLYWYRQTLGQGPEFLTYFQNEAQLEKSRLLSDRFSAERPKGSFSTLEIQRTEQGDSAMYLCASSLIAGPPDTQYFGPGTRLTVL.

The rearrangement uses TRBV19 and TRBJ2-3, with TRBD2 matching 7 bases. Germline-derived CDR1 and CDR2 are LNHDA and SQIVND (reference sequence). CDR3 size: 15 residues. After removal of 3 bases from V and 0 bases from J, the junction contained 3 bases not matched to a gene. The CDR3 DNA is TGTGCCAGTAGTATCACTAGCGCTAGCACAGATACGCAGTATTTT. It encodes CASSITSASTDTQYF. The variable domain in full, with the rest retrieved from reference TRBV19 and TRBJ2-3, is DGGITQSPKYLFRKEGQNVTLSCEQNLNHDAMYWYRQDPGQGLRLIYYSQIVNDFQKGDIAEGYSVSREKKESFPLTVTSAQKNPTAFYLCASSITSASTDTQYFGPGTRLTVL.

J is TRBJ2-1 and V is TRBV5-6, with TRBD2 matching 8 bases. This CDR3 is built from 15 residues. Germline V CDR1 and CDR2: SGHDT, YYEEEE. The V gene end was trimmed by 0 bases and the J gene end by 4 bases; junction bases not matched to a gene: 3. CDR3 sequence: CASSLAGGQYNEQFF. DNA for the CDR3: TGTGCCAGCAGCTTGGCGGGAGGGCAATACAATGAGCAGTTCTTC.

V and J are TRBV6-5 and TRBJ1-5; no firm D call. Germline V gene data show CDR1 as MNHEY and CDR2 as SVGAGI. This CDR3 has 12 residues. Trimming removed 2 bases from V and 9 bases from J, with 8 bases in between. CDR3 loop: CASSYPRGPQHF. The CDR3 DNA follows: TGTGCCAGCAGTTACCCTCGGGGGCCCCAGCATTTT.

This chain links TRBV7-8 with TRBJ2-7; 8 bases match TRBD2. Germline trimming cut 2 bases from V and 0 bases from J; bases unmatched to any gene: 3. This CDR3 has 15 amino acids. Germline assignment: CDR1 SGHVS and CDR2 FQNEAQ. The CDR3 loop is CASSLIAGPSYEQYF. DNA of the CDR3: TGTGCCAGCAGCTTAATAGCGGGACCCTCCTACGAGCAGTACTTC.